The TCR beta chain under discussion was sequenced for a study of blood T cell repertoires in COVID-19. Study background: Specimens from acute and convalescent COVID-19 originated in the United States, Italy and Spain. T cells, B-cell-depleted T cells, or PBMCs supplied cDNA or gDNA.

Assay: immunoSEQ multiplex PCR; the TCRdb copy retains only in-frame clones and omits some. The sample lists 250,000 to 300,000 clones, around 87% occurring once. This sequence originates from a man aged 18-30 years with active or convalescent COVID-19. The specimen sequenced was peripheral blood.

CDR3 DNA: TGTGCCATCGGCGAGAGGGAGACTGAAGCTTTCTTT. It encodes CAIGERETEAFF. The chain recombines TRBV10-3 with TRBJ1-1; D gene uncertain. CDR1 and CDR2 (germline): ENHRY, SYGVKD. This CDR3 spans 12 amino acids. With 8 bases removed from V and 5 bases from J, the gap between germline ends came to 12 bases.